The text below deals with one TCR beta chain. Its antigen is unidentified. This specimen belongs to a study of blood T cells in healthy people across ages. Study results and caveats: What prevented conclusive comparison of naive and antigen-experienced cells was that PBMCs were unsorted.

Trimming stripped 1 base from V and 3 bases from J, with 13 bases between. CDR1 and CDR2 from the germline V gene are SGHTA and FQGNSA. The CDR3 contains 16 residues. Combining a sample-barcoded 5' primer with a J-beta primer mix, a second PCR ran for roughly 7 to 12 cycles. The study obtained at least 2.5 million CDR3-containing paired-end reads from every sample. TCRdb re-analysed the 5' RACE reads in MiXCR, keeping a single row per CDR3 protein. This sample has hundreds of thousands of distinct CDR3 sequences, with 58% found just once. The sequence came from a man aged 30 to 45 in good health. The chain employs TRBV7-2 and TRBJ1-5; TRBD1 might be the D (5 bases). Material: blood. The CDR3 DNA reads TGTGCCAGCAGCTTAGATAGCGGGGACCCCAATCAGCCCCAGCATTTT. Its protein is CASSLDSGDPNQPQHF. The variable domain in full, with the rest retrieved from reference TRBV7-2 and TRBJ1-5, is GAGVSQSPSNKVTEKGKDVELRCDPISGHTALYWYRQSLGQGLEFLIYFQGNSAPDKSGLPSDRFSAERTGGSVSTLTIQRTQQEDSAVYLCASSLDSGDPNQPQHFGDGTRLSIL.